Listed below are T cell receptor beta chains from one sample, sequenced in a study of OX40 agonist ivuxolimab in advanced cancers. Clones were sequenced by immunoSEQ multiplex PCR, and TCRdb holds only the in-frame ones, with some missing. The table includes 55,000 to 75,000 clones, 86% detected once. This specimen consisted of CD4+ or CD8+ T cells sorted from blood, obtained in a trial of the OX40 agonist ivuxolimab. All receptors come from an adult with an advanced solid tumor such as melanoma, head and neck, liver or kidney cancer. Each CDR3 is given with its conserved first and last residue. Rows give clone size only sometimes, using once, few, many, or a class for an expanded clone.

abundance	v_gene	j_gene	CDR3aa
.	TRBV7-9	TRBJ2-5	CASSWNPGTEQETQYF
.	TRBV5-1	TRBJ2-5	CASKRQGALPEETQYF
.	TRBV10-3	TRBJ1-4	CAISTGQGAVEKLFF
.	TRBV11-2	TRBJ2-7	CASSLRLAGPFEQYF
.	TRBV6-6	TRBJ1-2	CASSGTWDRPYGYTF
.	TRBV5-1	TRBJ2-3	CASSLDPAGLTDTQYF
.	TRBV4-1	TRBJ2-1	CASSQESSGTPYNEQFF
.	TRBV18	TRBJ2-7	CASSLSGEAYEQYF
.	TRBV6-1	TRBJ2-3	CASRGQGITDTQYF
.	TRBV30	TRBJ1-5	CAWSTQSNQPQHF
few	TRBV11-3	TRBJ1-2	CASSLASGTAYGYTF
.	TRBV28	TRBJ1-2	CASSKPTGSNYGYTF
.	TRBV30	TRBJ2-3	CAWSSGAKSTDTQYF
.	TRBV27	TRBJ2-7	CASSPWVASSYEQYF
.	TRBV6-1	TRBJ2-1	CASSELAGVTNEQFF
.	TRBV7-3	TRBJ2-3	CASSFGASDTQYF
.	TRBV27	TRBJ1-4	CASSFGPWGEKLFF
.	TRBV11-1	TRBJ2-1	CASSPPGGGYNEQFF
.	TRBV28	TRBJ2-3	CASSLTGSTDTQYF
.	TRBV7-2	TRBJ2-5	CASSPRLIGRVGETQYF
.	TRBV9	TRBJ2-1	CASSERGRLYNEQFF